This TCR beta chain was obtained from a study of blood T cell repertoires in COVID-19. The CDR3 spans 13 residues. The V and J ends lost 4 bases and 5 bases, in that order; junction bases with no gene match: 4. In the study's own analysis: Amplification of reference gene primers was used by the study to estimate nucleated cell counts. TCRdb's copy holds only in-frame clones and misses some; the assay was immunoSEQ multiplex PCR. V and J calls and clone size follow that table, whereas D and trimming were derived from the DNA. The sample consists of around 270,000 clones, roughly 89% of them appearing once.

Sequenced sample: peripheral blood. The TCR was taken from a man aged 40-55 years with acute or convalescent COVID-19. V gene TRBV12-3 or TRBV12-4 combines with J gene TRBJ2-5; TRBD2 aligns across 7 bases. The CDR3 coding sequence is TGTGCCAGCAGTTCCTTAGCGGGCGAGACCCAGTACTTC. Amino acids: CASSSLAGETQYF.